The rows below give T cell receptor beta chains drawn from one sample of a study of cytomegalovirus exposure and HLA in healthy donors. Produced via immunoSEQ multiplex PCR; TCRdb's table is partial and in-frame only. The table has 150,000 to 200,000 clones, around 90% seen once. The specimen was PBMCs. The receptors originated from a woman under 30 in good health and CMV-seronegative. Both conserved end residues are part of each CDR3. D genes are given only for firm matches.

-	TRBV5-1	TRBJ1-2	TGCGCCAGCACCCACGGGGGAAACTATGGCTACACCTTC	CASTHGGNYGYTF
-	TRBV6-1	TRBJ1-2	TGTGCCAGCAGTACAGCAGAACACAACTATGGCTACACCTTC	CASSTAEHNYGYTF
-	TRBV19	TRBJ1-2	TGTGCCAGTAACACTCTAGAGGGAAATGGCTACACCTTC	CASNTLEGNGYTF
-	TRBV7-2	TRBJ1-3	TGTGCCAGCAGCTTAGCCCCCGGAGGTGCTGGAAACACCATATATTTT	CASSLAPGGAGNTIYF
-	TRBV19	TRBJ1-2	TGTGCCAGTAGTATAGTAAGGGCAGAGGCGCGGGATGGCTACACCTTC	CASSIVRAEARDGYTF
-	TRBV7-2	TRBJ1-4	TGTGCCAGCAGGCGCGCAACTAATGAAAAACTGTTTTTT	CASRRATNEKLFF
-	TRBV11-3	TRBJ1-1	TGTGCCAGCAGCTTTCCCTCGGGGTTGGGGAACACTGAAGCTTTCTTT	CASSFPSGLGNTEAFF
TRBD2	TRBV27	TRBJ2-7	TGTGCCAGCATCGGGACTAGCGGCAACTCCTACGAGCAGTACTTC	CASIGTSGNSYEQYF
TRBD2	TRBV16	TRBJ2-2	TGTGCCAGCAGCCCGATAGCGGGAGGCGTCACCGGGGAGCTGTTTTTT	CASSPIAGGVTGELFF
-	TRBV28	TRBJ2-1	TGTGCCAGCACCGTATGGGCCCGGGGGGAGCAGTTCTTC	CASTVWARGEQFF
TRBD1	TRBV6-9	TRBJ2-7	TGTGCCAGCAGAATAAACCACAGGACAGGGGGTTACGAGCAGTACTTC	CASRINHRTGGYEQYF
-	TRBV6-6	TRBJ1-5	TGTGCCAGCACCCCCCCGACTGACGGGGGTAGGGCATCCCAGCATTTT	CASTPPTDGGRASQHF
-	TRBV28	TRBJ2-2	TGTGCCAGCAGACCCCGAGGTGTAGCGGTCCTAGGGACCGGGGAGCTGTTTTTT	CASRPRGVAVLGTGELFF
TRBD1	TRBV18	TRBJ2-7	TGTGCCAGCTCACCGAACGGACAGGGGGGGTCCTACGAGCAGTACTTC	CASSPNGQGGSYEQYF
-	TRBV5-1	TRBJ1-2	TGCGCCAGCAGCTTGGGTCACAGGTCCCCTAGCTATGGCTACACCTTC	CASSLGHRSPSYGYTF
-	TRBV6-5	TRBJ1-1	TGTGCCAGCAGGCCCGGGGGATGGACTGAAGCTTTCTTT	CASRPGGWTEAFF
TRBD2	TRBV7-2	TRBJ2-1	TGTGCCAGCAGCCCTAGCGGGGCAAGCGCTGAGCAGTTCTTC	CASSPSGASAEQFF
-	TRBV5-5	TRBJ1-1	TGTGCCAGCAGCTTGGTGGTCGGCACTGAAGCTTTCTTT	CASSLVVGTEAFF
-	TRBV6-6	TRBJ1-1	TGTGCCAGCAGTTACCTCGGGGGGAGTACTGAAGCTTTCTTT	CASSYLGGSTEAFF
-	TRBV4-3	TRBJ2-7	TGCGCCAGCAGCCAGGGTCGGGACTTTCCCTACGAGCAGTACTTC	CASSQGRDFPYEQYF
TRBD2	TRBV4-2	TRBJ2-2	TGTGCCAGCAGCCAAGATCAAGGCGGGAGGGCAGGCACCGGGGAGCTGTTTTTT	CASSQDQGGRAGTGELFF
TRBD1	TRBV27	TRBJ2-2	TGTGCCAGCACCTCTGGGACAGGGGGCACCGGGGAGCTGTTTTTT	CASTSGTGGTGELFF
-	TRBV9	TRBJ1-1	TGTGCCAGCAGCGTAGCTACGGTGGGGAGTGTTGCTTTCTTT	CASSVATVGSVAFF